The 17 T cell receptor beta chains reported below all come from one sample, sequenced in a study of blood T cell repertoires in COVID-19. Here immunoSEQ multiplex PCR was the method, and the copy in TCRdb shows in-frame clones only, minus some. The sample consists of about 500,000 clones, about 88% of them appearing once. Sequenced: peripheral blood. These receptor sequences come from a woman between 50 and 59 years old with COVID-19, enrolled during active disease.

The CDR3, as DNA: TGTGCCACCAGTGAAGGGCGGGGAGCTGATCAGCCCCAGCATTTT. It encodes CATSEGRGADQPQHF. The chain uses TRBV24-1 and TRBJ1-5; D not resolved. V lost 4 bases to trimming and J lost 5 bases, with 14 bases between them. The CDR3 runs to 15 residues. Germline CDR1 reads KGHDR; CDR2 reads SFDVKD.

This rearrangement joins TRBV9 to TRBJ2-2, with D maybe TRBD2 (6 bases). V shed 4 bases and J shed 1 base, with 14 bases lying between them. The CDR3 sequence is 16 residues long. Germline V CDR1 and CDR2: SGDLS, YYNGEE. In DNA form, the CDR3 reads TGTGCCAGCAGCCCTTGGGGGAGGATGAACACCGGGGAGCTGTTTTTT. As protein: CASSPWGRMNTGELFF. Full variable domain (remainder filled in from reference TRBV9 and TRBJ2-2): DSGVTQTPKHLITATGQRVTLRCSPRSGDLSVYWYQQSLDQGLQFLIQYYNGEERAKGNILERFSAQQFPDLHSELNLSSLELGDSALYFCASSPWGRMNTGELFFGEGSRLTVL.

This rearrangement joins TRBV30 to TRBJ1-1, with D unresolved. This CDR3 contains 14 residues. Germline loops: CDR1 GTSNPN, CDR2 SVGIG (reference sequence). V was cut by 1 base and J by 1 base, with 10 bases left in between. The CDR3 sequence: CAWSERRANTEAFF. CDR3 coding DNA: TGTGCCTGGAGTGAGCGGAGGGCGAACACTGAAGCTTTCTTT.

The chain uses TRBV3-1 (or the pseudogene TRBV3-2) and TRBJ1-1, with TRBD1 matching 8 bases. CDR1 is LGHDT and CDR2 is YNNKEL in the germline V gene (reference sequence). Unmatched junction bases numbered 1, after V lost 1 base and J lost 3 bases. The CDR3 totals 14 residues. The CDR3 protein is CASSQGQGHTEAFF. The CDR3, as DNA: TGTGCCAGCAGCCAAGGACAGGGGCACACTGAAGCTTTCTTT.

The gene calls are TRBV5-6 and TRBJ1-1; no clear D gene. CDR3 length: 15 amino acids. V shed 2 bases and J shed 5 bases, with 16 bases lying between them. The V gene's germline CDR1 is SGHDT and CDR2 YYEEEE. In nucleotides, the CDR3 is TGTGCCAGCAGCTTACACAACCCCCTGCCTACTGAAGCTTTCTTT. This encodes CASSLHNPLPTEAFF.

The count of this clone is one. V usage is TRBV12-3 or TRBV12-4 and J usage is TRBJ1-3; D is perhaps TRBD1 (5 bases). V was trimmed by 2 bases and J by 11 bases, leaving 13 bases between them. This CDR3 contains 13 residues. Here the CDR3 reads CASSLIGAPAIYF. The CDR3, as DNA: TGTGCCAGCAGTTTAATAGGGGCCCCTGCCATATATTTT.

The chain uses TRBV27 and TRBJ2-1; 12 positions agree with TRBD2. The V segment lost 6 bases and the J segment 4 bases; nucleotides outside the gene matches: 7. CDR1 and CDR2 from the germline V gene are MNHEY and SMNVEV (reference sequence). The CDR3 spans 16 residues. In nucleotides, the CDR3 is TGTGCCAGCAGCTTTGGAACTAGCGGGGGGTACAATGAGCAGTTCTTC. This sequence encodes CASSFGTSGGYNEQFF.

The CDR3 sequence is CASSQEGTGRTNEKLFF. CDR3 sequence (DNA): TGTGCCAGCAGCCAAGAGGGGACAGGAAGGACTAATGAAAAACTGTTTTTT. The chain employs TRBV4-2 and TRBJ1-4, with 8 bases fitting TRBD1. Germline CDR1 and CDR2: LGHNA and YNFKEQ. CDR3 length: 17 residues. Unmatched junction bases numbered 5, after V lost 0 bases and J lost 2 bases.

A note on this clone: The junction shows a germline mismatch at one end, possibly a read error. The chain has TRBV28 and TRBJ1-1, with D perhaps matching TRBD1 (6 bases). CDR1 is MDHEN and CDR2 is SYDVKM in the germline V gene. CDR3 length equals 11 residues. The CDR3 sequence is CASSFLGHFYF. DNA for the CDR3: TGTGCCAGCAGTTTCCTGGGACATTTCTACTTT.

This rearrangement joins TRBV5-1 to TRBJ2-2; 8 bases line up with TRBD1. The germline gives CDR1 SGHRS, CDR2 YFSETQ. The CDR3 contains 15 residues. Trimming took 1 base from V and 7 from J; bases not matched to a gene: 6. CDR3 DNA sequence: TGCGCCAGCAGCTTGATACAGGGGGACGGCGGGGAGCTGTTTTTT. It translates to CASSLIQGDGGELFF. The whole variable domain, filled in from reference TRBV5-1 and TRBJ2-2, reads KAGVTQTPRYLIKTRGQQVTLSCSPISGHRSVSWYQQTPGQGLQFLFEYFSETQRNKGNFPGRFSGRQFSNSRSEMNVSTLELGDSALYLCASSLIQGDGGELFFGEGSRLTVL.

The chain recombines TRBV11-3 with TRBJ2-5; D might be TRBD2 (7 bases). The CDR3 loop spans 15 amino acids. Trimming cost V 5 bases and J 5 bases, with 18 bases left between them. The germline V gene encodes CDR1 SGHNT and CDR2 YENEEA. CDR3 protein: CASSALAGAGETQYF. The DNA of the CDR3 is TGTGCCAGCAGCGCCCTGGCGGGGGCGGGGGAGACCCAGTACTTC.

The genes are TRBV7-8 and TRBJ1-2, with unresolved D. V was clipped by 5 bases and J by 4 bases, with 11 bases between them. Germline V gene sequence: CDR1 SGHVS, CDR2 FQNEAQ. This CDR3 is 13 amino acids long. In nucleotides, the CDR3 is TGTGCCAGCAGCCTTACAACGTCCTATGGCTACACCTTC. Translating it yields CASSLTTSYGYTF.

The gene calls are TRBV11-1 and TRBJ1-2; D is undetermined. This CDR3 has 14 amino acids. The germline V gene has CDR1 SGHAT and CDR2 FQDESV (reference sequence). V gave up 1 base and J gave up 4 bases, with 10 bases separating them. The CDR3 bases are TGTGCCAGCAGCTTAGAAAGCGGGATCTATGGCTACACCTTC. Translating gives CASSLESGIYGYTF.

This clone was recorded once. The CDR3 bases are TGTGCCAGTAGTCCCTCCGCCAGGAACTTGAACACTGAAGCTTTCTTT. This codes for CASSPSARNLNTEAFF. This sequence joins TRBV19 and TRBJ1-1; D not resolved. V was clipped by 5 bases and J by 0 bases, with 16 bases between them. Germline-derived CDR1 and CDR2 are LNHDA and SQIVND (reference sequence). CDR3 length: 16 residues.

This clone appeared a single time. CDR3 nucleotide sequence: TGTGCCAGCAGCCCGCAGGTCTCCTACGAGCAGTACTTC. Translation gives CASSPQVSYEQYF. This rearrangement joins TRBV6-5 to TRBJ2-7, with D hard to call. The germline gives CDR1 MNHEY, CDR2 SVGAGI. V was shortened by 6 bases and J by 0 bases, with 9 bases between the two germline ends. The CDR3 has 13 residues.

The chain recombines TRBV30 with TRBJ2-7; the match to TRBD1 covers 11 bases. J gave up 2 bases and V 4 bases, and 7 bases lay outside the gene matches. The CDR3 totals 15 residues. CDR1 is GTSNPN, CDR2 SVGIG, per germline (reference sequence). CDR3 amino acids: CAWNRGQGVPYEQYF. CDR3 nucleotide sequence: TGTGCCTGGAATAGGGGACAGGGGGTTCCCTACGAGCAGTACTTC. The complete variable domain, with remaining parts taken from reference TRBV30 and TRBJ2-7, reads SQTIHQWPATLVQPVGSPLSLECTVEGTSNPNLYWYRQAAGRGLQLLFYSVGIGQISSEVPQNLSASRPQDRQFILSSKKLLLSDSGFYLCAWNRGQGVPYEQYFGPGTRLTVT.

J is TRBJ2-3 and V is TRBV12-5, with D unclear. The CDR3 has 16 residues. Germline assignment: CDR1 LGHNT and CDR2 FRNRAP. Trimming cost V 0 bases and J 0 bases, with 10 bases left between them. The DNA of the CDR3 is TGTGCTAGTGGTTTGGTCGTCCGTCGGAGCACAGATACGCAGTATTTT. Translated: CASGLVVRRSTDTQYF.